A selection of T cell receptor beta chains follows, all from one sample in a study of blood T cell repertoires in COVID-19. The protocol was immunoSEQ multiplex PCR, while the TCRdb copy is restricted to in-frame clones and leaves out a portion. The table lists about 120,000 clones, over 60% of them singletons. Sequencing used peripheral blood. All receptors come from a human donor in a cohort sampled during active COVID-19. Each CDR3 is given with its conserved first and last residue. A D gene is named only where the DNA matches it firmly. Size is stated for part of the rows, as once, few or many counts, or as a class when the clone is expanded.

NA,TRBV7-3,TRBD1,TRBJ1-1,CASSFTGGTNTEAFF,TGTGCCAGCAGCTTTACAGGGGGCACGAACACTGAAGCTTTCTTT
NA,TRBV7-9,NA,TRBJ2-7,CASSVGQEQYF,TGTGCCAGCAGCGTTGGCCAGGAGCAGTACTTC
NA,TRBV6-6,TRBD2,TRBJ2-7,CASSHQGLAGRVEQYF,TGTGCCAGCAGCCACCAAGGACTAGCGGGGCGGGTGGAGCAGTACTTC
few,TRBV18,TRBD2,TRBJ2-3,CASSPPSGGNYNTQYF,TGTGCCAGCTCACCTCCTAGCGGGGGGAACTACAATACGCAGTATTTT
NA,TRBV19,TRBD1,TRBJ1-5,CASRKGGGQPQHF,TGTGCCAGTAGGAAAGGGGGCGGTCAGCCCCAGCATTTT
NA,TRBV7-6,TRBD1,TRBJ1-1,CASSLGRQGDTEAFF,TGTGCCAGCAGCTTGGGAAGACAGGGCGACACTGAAGCTTTCTTT
NA,TRBV5-1,NA,TRBJ1-4,CASSLRQVDRREKLFF,TGCGCCAGCAGCTTGAGACAGGTGGACAGACGTGAAAAACTGTTTTTT
NA,TRBV28,NA,TRBJ2-1,CAVRGQGDNEQFF,TGTGCCGTCCGGGGGCAGGGGGACAATGAGCAGTTCTTC
NA,TRBV9,NA,TRBJ1-2,CASSDSYGYTF,TGTGCCAGCAGCGACAGCTATGGCTACACCTTC
NA,TRBV28,NA,TRBJ1-1,CASRWAGMNTEAFF,TGTGCCAGCAGGTGGGCGGGGATGAACACTGAAGCTTTCTTT
NA,TRBV14,NA,TRBJ1-3,CASSRTQGSSGNTIYF,TGTGCCAGCAGCCGCACGCAGGGAAGCTCTGGAAACACCATATATTTT
once,TRBV19,NA,TRBJ1-5,CASTTGWNQPQHF,TGTGCCAGTACAACAGGGTGGAATCAGCCCCAGCATTTT
NA,TRBV28,TRBD1,TRBJ2-7,CASSFGNRGYEQYF,TGTGCCAGCAGTTTCGGCAACAGGGGTTACGAGCAGTACTTC
few,TRBV12-3/TRBV12-4,NA,TRBJ2-1,CASGTEQFF,TGTGCCAGCGGGACAGAGCAGTTCTTC
NA,TRBV18,NA,TRBJ1-5,CASSPSGGAKQQPQHF,TGTGCCAGCTCACCCTCGGGGGGGGCCAAACAACAGCCCCAGCATTTT
NA,TRBV27,NA,TRBJ1-5,CASSLGGSNQPQHF,TGTGCCAGCAGTTTGGGCGGGAGCAATCAGCCCCAGCATTTT
once,TRBV28,NA,TRBJ1-5,CASATGINQPQHF,TGTGCCAGCGCAACAGGGATCAATCAGCCCCAGCATTTT
few,TRBV18,TRBD1,TRBJ1-2,CASSSETGEHYGYTF,TGTGCCAGCTCCTCTGAGACAGGGGAGCACTATGGCTACACCTTC
NA,TRBV6-6,NA,TRBJ1-2,CASSPSLDNRIGDSYGYTF,TGTGCCAGCAGTCCCTCTTTGGACAATCGAATAGGGGATAGCTATGGCTACACCTTC
NA,TRBV7-3,NA,TRBJ2-6,CASSSGSGANVLTF,TGTGCCAGCAGCTCAGGTTCAGGGGCCAACGTCCTGACTTTC
few,TRBV25-1,TRBD2,TRBJ2-1,CASSEARGGNYNEQFF,TGTGCCAGCAGTGAAGCCCGCGGGGGGAACTACAATGAGCAGTTCTTC
once,TRBV28,TRBD2,TRBJ2-5,CASSFPTPLPGTSDDIQETQYF,TGTGCCAGCAGTTTCCCGACCCCCCTCCCCGGGACTAGCGACGACATCCAAGAGACCCAGTACTTC
NA,TRBV9,NA,TRBJ1-2,CASSKTANYGYTF,TGTGCCAGCAGCAAGACAGCTAACTATGGCTACACCTTC
NA,TRBV2,NA,TRBJ1-2,CASTAGAPFINTF,TGTGCCAGCACAGCAGGGGCCCCATTCATCAACACCTTC
NA,TRBV10-3,NA,TRBJ1-2,CAISERREGYTF,TGTGCCATCAGTGAGAGACGGGAAGGCTACACCTTC
few,TRBV29-1,TRBD2,TRBJ2-7,CSAGGGDYEQYF,TGCAGCGCCGGCGGGGGGGACTACGAGCAGTACTTC
NA,TRBV2,NA,TRBJ1-5,CASSERRTQPQHF,TGTGCCAGCAGTGAGAGGAGAACTCAGCCCCAGCATTTT
NA,TRBV3-1/TRBV3-2,TRBD2,TRBJ2-3,CASSLSGRAGTDTQYF,TGTGCCAGCAGCCTTAGCGGGAGGGCCGGCACAGATACGCAGTATTTT
few,TRBV18,NA,TRBJ1-5,CASSPDRNQPQHF,TGTGCCAGCTCACCGGACAGAAATCAGCCCCAGCATTTT